Sequencing of this TCR beta chain was carried out in a study of blood T cell repertoires in COVID-19. The wider study: The study drew acute and convalescent COVID-19 samples from the United States, Italy and Spain. PBMCs, B-cell-depleted T cells, or T cells provided the cDNA or gDNA that made up the material.

Per the original methods: How many nucleated cells were present was estimated from reference gene primer amplification. Profiled with immunoSEQ multiplex PCR; TCRdb holds only in-frame clones, not every one. D and trimming were read from the DNA, whereas the V and J calls and clone size are those reported in that table. The data hold around 130,000 clones, with more than 80% observed a single time. Trimming removed 6 bases from V and 0 bases from J, with 15 bases in between. The CDR3 totals 16 residues. Germline V gene lookup returns CDR1 KGHSH and CDR2 LQKENI. The origin of this receptor is a human donor in a cohort sampled during active COVID-19. This chain joins TRBV18 and TRBJ2-1, with D uncertain. Material for sequencing was peripheral blood. CDR3 protein: CASSIQTGVSYNEQFF. CDR3 bases: TGTGCCAGCTCCATCCAGACGGGTGTCTCCTACAATGAGCAGTTCTTC.